These T cell receptor beta chains were read from a single sample in a study of control samples from healthy donors and cancer patients. Data came from immunoSEQ multiplex PCR; TCRdb stores just in-frame clones and leaves some out. There are approximately 52,000 clones in the sample; about nine tenths occur only once, and around an eighth lies in the top ten. What was sequenced was PBMCs. The receptors here all came from a man aged 55 to 70 with head and neck cancer. The CDR3 runs from the conserved cysteine through the conserved F or W. D genes are given only for firm matches. Clone size is not always given. Where it is, it says once, few, many or a class for expanded clones.

CDR3aa: CASSYSDRGYNEQFF
CDR3nt: TGTGCCAGCAGTTACTCGGACAGGGGATACAATGAGCAGTTCTTC
d_gene: TRBD1
v_gene: TRBV6-2/TRBV6-3
abundance: NA
j_gene: TRBJ2-1

CDR3aa: CASSRAGNYGYTF
CDR3nt: TGTGCCAGCAGCCGTGCAGGGAACTATGGCTACACCTTC
d_gene: NA
v_gene: TRBV12-3/TRBV12-4
abundance: NA
j_gene: TRBJ1-2

CDR3aa: CASSSGGFYNSPLHF
CDR3nt: TGTGCCAGCAGTTCGGGGGGCTTTTATAATTCACCCCTCCACTTT
d_gene: NA
v_gene: TRBV28
abundance: once
j_gene: TRBJ1-6

CDR3aa: CASSPGTGQETQYF
CDR3nt: TGTGCCAGCTCACCGGGGACAGGACAAGAGACCCAGTACTTC
d_gene: TRBD1
v_gene: TRBV18
abundance: NA
j_gene: TRBJ2-5

CDR3aa: CASSILRQELFF
CDR3nt: TGTGCCAGTAGTATCCTCCGACAGGAGCTGTTTTTT
d_gene: NA
v_gene: TRBV19
abundance: NA
j_gene: TRBJ2-2

CDR3aa: CASSSGQKGDGYTF
CDR3nt: TGTGCCAGCAGCTCAGGACAAAAAGGCGACGGCTACACCTTC
d_gene: NA
v_gene: TRBV5-4
abundance: once
j_gene: TRBJ1-2

CDR3aa: CASSDYGYRDSYEQYF
CDR3nt: TGTGCCAGTAGTGACTACGGCTATCGGGACTCCTACGAGCAGTACTTC
d_gene: NA
v_gene: TRBV19
abundance: NA
j_gene: TRBJ2-7

CDR3aa: CASSGLRGGGSYEQYF
CDR3nt: TGCGCCAGCAGTGGTCTCAGGGGAGGGGGTTCCTACGAGCAGTACTTC
d_gene: NA
v_gene: TRBV10-2
abundance: NA
j_gene: TRBJ2-7

CDR3aa: CASSFFGGQETQYF
CDR3nt: TGCGCCAGCAGCTTTTTTGGGGGTCAAGAGACCCAGTACTTC
d_gene: NA
v_gene: TRBV5-1
abundance: NA
j_gene: TRBJ2-5

CDR3aa: CASNSRQGRYQPQHF
CDR3nt: TGTGCCAGCAATTCACGACAGGGGCGCTATCAGCCCCAGCATTTT
d_gene: TRBD1
v_gene: TRBV28
abundance: NA
j_gene: TRBJ1-5

CDR3aa: CASSYSSTDTQYF
CDR3nt: TGTGCCAGCAGTTACTCTAGCACAGATACGCAGTATTTT
d_gene: NA
v_gene: TRBV6-2/TRBV6-3
abundance: NA
j_gene: TRBJ2-3

CDR3aa: CASSERVANTGELFF
CDR3nt: TGTGCCAGCAGTGAGAGGGTCGCGAACACCGGGGAGCTGTTTTTT
d_gene: NA
v_gene: TRBV2
abundance: NA
j_gene: TRBJ2-2

CDR3aa: CASSLAGVNEKLFF
CDR3nt: TGTGCCAGCAGCTTAGCCGGGGTTAATGAAAAACTGTTTTTT
d_gene: NA
v_gene: TRBV7-9
abundance: once
j_gene: TRBJ1-4

CDR3aa: CASSRDRETSPLHF
CDR3nt: TGTGCCAGTAGTAGGGACAGGGAGACATCACCCCTCCACTTT
d_gene: TRBD1
v_gene: TRBV19
abundance: NA
j_gene: TRBJ1-6

CDR3aa: CASSETDRGLETQYF
CDR3nt: TGTGCCAGCAGTGAAACGGACAGGGGGCTTGAGACCCAGTACTTC
d_gene: TRBD1
v_gene: TRBV6-1
abundance: NA
j_gene: TRBJ2-5

CDR3aa: CASSLGLAGQETQYF
CDR3nt: TGTGCCAGCAGCTTGGGACTAGCTGGTCAAGAGACCCAGTACTTC
d_gene: TRBD2
v_gene: TRBV7-3
abundance: NA
j_gene: TRBJ2-5

CDR3aa: CASSLLGTGQTNEKLFF
CDR3nt: TGTGCCAGCAGTTTATTGGGGACAGGGCAAACTAATGAAAAACTGTTTTTT
d_gene: TRBD1
v_gene: TRBV28
abundance: NA
j_gene: TRBJ1-4

CDR3aa: CASSQGREGVDEQFF
CDR3nt: TGTGCCAGCTCACAGGGCCGGGAGGGCGTGGATGAGCAGTTCTTC
d_gene: TRBD2
v_gene: TRBV7-7
abundance: NA
j_gene: TRBJ2-1

CDR3aa: CASSQGEGRTGELFF
CDR3nt: TGTGCCAGCAGCCAAGGTGAAGGACGCACCGGGGAGCTGTTTTTT
d_gene: NA
v_gene: TRBV4-2
abundance: NA
j_gene: TRBJ2-2

CDR3aa: CASSRGANSGANVLTF
CDR3nt: TGTGCCAGCAGCCGGGGGGCCAACTCTGGGGCCAACGTCCTGACTTTC
d_gene: NA
v_gene: TRBV28
abundance: NA
j_gene: TRBJ2-6

CDR3aa: CGGTSGVVLEQFF
CDR3nt: TGTGGAGGAACTAGCGGGGTGGTCTTGGAGCAGTTCTTC
d_gene: TRBD2
v_gene: TRBV11-1
abundance: NA
j_gene: TRBJ2-1

CDR3aa: CASSHRRSLTNEKLFF
CDR3nt: TGCGCCAGCAGCCACCGGCGGAGCTTAACTAATGAAAAACTGTTTTTT
d_gene: NA
v_gene: TRBV4-1
abundance: NA
j_gene: TRBJ1-4

CDR3aa: CASSPGGGTSGATDTQYF
CDR3nt: TGTGCCAGCAGCCCAGGGGGTGGGACTAGCGGGGCCACAGATACGCAGTATTTT
d_gene: TRBD2
v_gene: TRBV4-2
abundance: NA
j_gene: TRBJ2-3

CDR3aa: CASKTLGATEAFF
CDR3nt: TGTGCCAGCAAGACTTTGGGGGCCACTGAAGCTTTCTTT
d_gene: NA
v_gene: TRBV6-1
abundance: NA
j_gene: TRBJ1-1

CDR3aa: CASQRGTNTGELFF
CDR3nt: TGCGCCAGCCAACGGGGGACAAACACCGGGGAGCTGTTTTTT
d_gene: NA
v_gene: TRBV10-2
abundance: NA
j_gene: TRBJ2-2

CDR3aa: CASSFSNTGELFF
CDR3nt: TGTGCCAGCAGTTTCTCGAACACCGGGGAGCTGTTTTTT
d_gene: NA
v_gene: TRBV6-5
abundance: NA
j_gene: TRBJ2-2

CDR3aa: CASSLVTASDYNEQFF
CDR3nt: TGTGCCAGCAGCTTGGTTACTGCTAGCGACTACAATGAGCAGTTCTTC
d_gene: NA
v_gene: TRBV5-6
abundance: NA
j_gene: TRBJ2-1

CDR3aa: CASSLGLQETQYF
CDR3nt: TGTGCCAGCAGCTTAGGACTGCAAGAGACCCAGTACTTC
d_gene: NA
v_gene: TRBV11-2
abundance: NA
j_gene: TRBJ2-5

CDR3aa: CATSSPGTPNTEAFF
CDR3nt: TGTGCCACCAGCAGCCCCGGGACACCGAACACTGAAGCTTTCTTT
d_gene: NA
v_gene: TRBV15
abundance: NA
j_gene: TRBJ1-1

CDR3aa: CASSPGLAVVGDTQYF
CDR3nt: TGTGCCAGCAGCCCTGGCTTAGCGGTAGTGGGAGATACGCAGTATTTT
d_gene: NA
v_gene: TRBV5-5
abundance: NA
j_gene: TRBJ2-3

CDR3aa: CASSPQYFNTQYF
CDR3nt: TGTGCCAGCAGCCCACAATATTTTAATACGCAGTATTTT
d_gene: NA
v_gene: TRBV7-2
abundance: few
j_gene: TRBJ2-3

CDR3aa: CASSGTGYSYEQYF
CDR3nt: TGCGCCAGCAGCGGGACAGGATACTCCTACGAGCAGTACTTC
d_gene: TRBD1
v_gene: TRBV5-1
abundance: NA
j_gene: TRBJ2-7

CDR3aa: CASSGLTGVRETQYF
CDR3nt: TGTGCCAGCAGCGGACTTACGGGGGTTCGAGAGACCCAGTACTTC
d_gene: NA
v_gene: TRBV6-5
abundance: NA
j_gene: TRBJ2-5

CDR3aa: CASREDRLNTEAFF
CDR3nt: TGTGCCAGCAGAGAGGACAGACTGAACACTGAAGCTTTCTTT
d_gene: NA
v_gene: TRBV28
abundance: NA
j_gene: TRBJ1-1

CDR3aa: CASSPSEYGYTF
CDR3nt: TGTGCCAGCAGTCCATCGGAGTATGGCTACACCTTC
d_gene: NA
v_gene: TRBV7-9
abundance: NA
j_gene: TRBJ1-2

CDR3aa: CASSQGQGSNIQYF
CDR3nt: TGCGCCAGCAGCCAAGGACAGGGTTCAAACATTCAGTACTTC
d_gene: TRBD1
v_gene: TRBV4-3
abundance: NA
j_gene: TRBJ2-4

CDR3aa: CASSLGLRDRGPNQPQHF
CDR3nt: TGTGCCAGCAGCTTGGGCCTCCGGGACAGGGGGCCGAATCAGCCCCAGCATTTT
d_gene: TRBD1
v_gene: TRBV5-5
abundance: NA
j_gene: TRBJ1-5

CDR3aa: CASSLLDLTGELFF
CDR3nt: TGCGCCAGCAGCTTGTTGGATCTCACCGGGGAGCTGTTTTTT
d_gene: NA
v_gene: TRBV5-1
abundance: NA
j_gene: TRBJ2-2

CDR3aa: CASSDASLNQETQYF
CDR3nt: TGCGCCAGCAGTGACGCTTCACTGAACCAAGAGACCCAGTACTTC
d_gene: NA
v_gene: TRBV10-2
abundance: NA
j_gene: TRBJ2-5

CDR3aa: CASSLRARDGNTGELFF
CDR3nt: TGCGCCAGCAGCTTGCGCGCCAGGGACGGGAACACCGGGGAGCTGTTTTTT
d_gene: NA
v_gene: TRBV5-1
abundance: NA
j_gene: TRBJ2-2

CDR3aa: CASRLPGLANEQFF
CDR3nt: TGTGCCAGCAGGCTTCCCGGACTAGCGAATGAGCAGTTCTTC
d_gene: TRBD2
v_gene: TRBV28
abundance: NA
j_gene: TRBJ2-1

CDR3aa: CASSQDGAGANVLTF
CDR3nt: TGTGCCAGCAGCCAAGATGGGGCTGGGGCCAACGTCCTGACTTTC
d_gene: NA
v_gene: TRBV3-1/TRBV3-2
abundance: NA
j_gene: TRBJ2-6

CDR3aa: CASSDVAGKWNEQFF
CDR3nt: TGTGCCAGCAGTGACGTAGCGGGAAAGTGGAATGAGCAGTTCTTC
d_gene: TRBD2
v_gene: TRBV6-4
abundance: NA
j_gene: TRBJ2-1

CDR3aa: CASSEFGEQYF
CDR3nt: TGTGCCAGCAGTGAATTCGGCGAGCAGTACTTC
d_gene: NA
v_gene: TRBV25-1
abundance: NA
j_gene: TRBJ2-7

CDR3aa: CASSLLGPAQQSEQYF
CDR3nt: TGTGCCAGCAGTTTATTGGGTCCGGCTCAACAATCCGAGCAGTACTTC
d_gene: NA
v_gene: TRBV28
abundance: few
j_gene: TRBJ2-7

CDR3aa: CASSQAFELAVYEQYF
CDR3nt: TGCGCCAGCAGCCAAGCGTTCGAACTAGCCGTCTACGAGCAGTACTTC
d_gene: NA
v_gene: TRBV4-3
abundance: NA
j_gene: TRBJ2-7

CDR3aa: CASRGAGPYNEQFF
CDR3nt: TGCGCCAGCCGAGGAGCGGGGCCTTACAATGAGCAGTTCTTC
d_gene: TRBD2
v_gene: TRBV10-2
abundance: few
j_gene: TRBJ2-1

CDR3aa: CASSQEVNREETQYF
CDR3nt: TGTGCCAGCAGCCAAGAAGTGAACAGGGAAGAGACCCAGTACTTC
d_gene: NA
v_gene: TRBV4-2
abundance: NA
j_gene: TRBJ2-5

CDR3aa: CASSLGGCPGELFF
CDR3nt: TGTGCCAGCAGCTTGGGGGGGTGCCCCGGGGAGCTGTTTTTT
d_gene: NA
v_gene: TRBV5-6
abundance: NA
j_gene: TRBJ2-2

CDR3aa: CATSKVGGGRQETQYF
CDR3nt: TGTGCCACCAGCAAGGTTGGCGGGGGCCGTCAAGAGACCCAGTACTTC
d_gene: NA
v_gene: TRBV15
abundance: NA
j_gene: TRBJ2-5

CDR3aa: CASSQGVGVTDTQYF
CDR3nt: TGTGCCAGCAGCCAGGGGGTGGGGGTCACAGATACGCAGTATTTT
d_gene: NA
v_gene: TRBV4-2
abundance: NA
j_gene: TRBJ2-3

CDR3aa: CSVESPSKNIQYF
CDR3nt: TGCAGCGTTGAATCGCCCTCCAAAAACATTCAGTACTTC
d_gene: NA
v_gene: TRBV29-1
abundance: NA
j_gene: TRBJ2-4

CDR3aa: CASDQGASGTDAQYF
CDR3nt: TGTGCCAGCGACCAGGGGGCCTCAGGCACAGATGCGCAGTATTTT
d_gene: TRBD1
v_gene: TRBV19
abundance: NA
j_gene: TRBJ2-3

CDR3aa: CASSFQLGTGIYEQYF
CDR3nt: TGTGCCAGCAGTTTCCAGTTAGGGACAGGGATCTACGAGCAGTACTTC
d_gene: TRBD1
v_gene: TRBV27
abundance: NA
j_gene: TRBJ2-7

CDR3aa: CASSYEANYGYTF
CDR3nt: TGTGCCAGCAGTTACGAGGCTAACTATGGCTACACCTTC
d_gene: NA
v_gene: TRBV6-5
abundance: NA
j_gene: TRBJ1-2

CDR3aa: CAWISVRGYGYTF
CDR3nt: TGTGCCTGGATAAGCGTCAGGGGATATGGCTACACCTTC
d_gene: NA
v_gene: TRBV30
abundance: NA
j_gene: TRBJ1-2

CDR3aa: CASRIQGQETQYF
CDR3nt: TGTGCCAGCAGGATACAGGGCCAAGAGACCCAGTACTTC
d_gene: NA
v_gene: TRBV3-1/TRBV3-2
abundance: NA
j_gene: TRBJ2-5

CDR3aa: CASSPGTAVQETQYF
CDR3nt: TGTGCCAGCAGCCCCGGGACAGCCGTTCAAGAGACCCAGTACTTC
d_gene: TRBD1
v_gene: TRBV11-2
abundance: NA
j_gene: TRBJ2-5